The clone carrying this T cell receptor beta chain was seen at least ten times. As yet, its antigen is unknown. The entry originates in a study of identical twins. Findings and caveats of the study: Models underpredicted monozygotic twin sharing of out-of-frame TCR alpha.

MiXCR was run by TCRdb on the 5' RACE reads, yielding one entry per CDR3 protein. The sample has 200,000 to 250,000 distinct CDR3 sequences; around 7% are singletons. Donors uniformly comprised healthy Caucasians. The CDR3 contains 17 residues. Trimming pared 5 bases from V and 5 bases from J, leaving 22 bases between. This same sample was also part of a study on yellow fever vaccine responses in identical twins.

The sequenced material came from memory (CD45RO+) T cells sorted from blood. This clonotype was obtained from a woman between 18 and 30 years old in good health. J is TRBJ1-5 and V is TRBV12-3 or TRBV12-4, with D perhaps matching TRBD1 (6 bases). The CDR3 DNA sequence: TGTGCCAGCAGTCACCGACCGGGACTCAAGGGGGATCAGCCCCAGCATTTT. Its translation: CASSHRPGLKGDQPQHF.